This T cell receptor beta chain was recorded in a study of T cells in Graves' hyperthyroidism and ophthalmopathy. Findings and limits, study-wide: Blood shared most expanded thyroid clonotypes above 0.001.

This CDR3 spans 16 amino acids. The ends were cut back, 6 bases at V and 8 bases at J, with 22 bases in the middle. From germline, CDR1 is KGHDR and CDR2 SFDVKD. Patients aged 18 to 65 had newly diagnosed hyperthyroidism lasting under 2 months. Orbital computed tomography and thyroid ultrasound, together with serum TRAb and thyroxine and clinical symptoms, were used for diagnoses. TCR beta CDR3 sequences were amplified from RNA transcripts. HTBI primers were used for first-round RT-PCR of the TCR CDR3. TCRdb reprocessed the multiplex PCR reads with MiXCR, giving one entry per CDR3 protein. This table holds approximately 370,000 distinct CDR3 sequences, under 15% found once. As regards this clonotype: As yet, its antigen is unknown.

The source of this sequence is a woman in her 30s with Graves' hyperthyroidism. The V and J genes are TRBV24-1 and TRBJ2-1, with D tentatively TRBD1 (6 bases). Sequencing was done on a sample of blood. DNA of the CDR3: TGTGCCACCAGTACCTCCGAGGGGGACCCCTATGATGAGCAGTTCTTC. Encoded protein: CATSTSEGDPYDEQFF.